The 20 T cell receptor beta chains listed next were all sequenced from one sample in a study of T cell responses to AZD1222 COVID-19 vaccine. TCRdb's table, derived via immunoSEQ multiplex PCR, lists solely in-frame clones and lacks some. The sample includes approximately 200,000 clones, around 93% of them seen just once. This material consisted of peripheral blood, taken on day 0 of AZD1222 vaccination. These receptors originate from an adult in good health.

This clone was seen more than once but under ten times. The chain recombines TRBV5-8 with TRBJ2-7, with D possibly matching TRBD2 (6 bases). The CDR3 spans 16 residues. CDR1 is SGHTS, CDR2 YDEGEE, per germline. The V end was cut by 8 bases, the J end by 0 bases, with 21 bases between. The CDR3: CASTPPAGQSSYEQYF. Here the CDR3 DNA reads TGTGCCAGTACCCCCCCAGCGGGCCAGAGCTCCTACGAGCAGTACTTC.

The chain links TRBV9 to TRBJ1-2, with 9 bases lining up with TRBD1. CDR3 length: 16 residues. CDR1 and CDR2 from the germline V gene are SGDLS and YYNGEE. Trimming took 0 bases from V and 3 from J; bases not matched to a gene: 6. CDR3 in DNA: TGTGCCAGCAGCGTAGAGGGGGGGACAGGGCACTATGGCTACACCTTC. The encoded protein is CASSVEGGTGHYGYTF.

The CDR3 loop reads CASSPRGSGISYEQYF. CDR3 bases: TGTGCCAGCAGCCCCCGGGGTAGCGGGATCTCCTACGAGCAGTACTTC. V is TRBV9 and J is TRBJ2-7; 8 bases fit TRBD2. V shed 4 bases, J shed 0 bases, and the junction held 9 bases outside the gene matches. The germline V gene has CDR1 SGDLS and CDR2 YYNGEE. The CDR3 has 16 residues.

The V gene is TRBV7-2, the J gene TRBJ2-4, with D perhaps matching TRBD2 (6 bases). The CDR3 consists of 16 residues. Trimming removed 5 bases from V and 6 bases from J, with 20 bases in between. Germline V CDR1 and CDR2: SGHTA, FQGNSA. The CDR3 here is CASSQRLGGIGNIQYF. CDR3 nucleotides: TGTGCCAGCAGCCAGCGTTTGGGCGGGATAGGAAACATTCAGTACTTC.

In this sample, this clone turned up once. The chain recombines TRBV9 with TRBJ1-2; tentative D call: TRBD1 (6 bases). The ends were cut back, 5 bases at V and 4 bases at J, with 9 bases in the middle. Germline-derived CDR1 and CDR2 are SGDLS and YYNGEE. The CDR3 is 12 residues long. CDR3 DNA sequence: TGTGCCAGCAGTCAGGGGACCTATGGCTACACCTTC. Residues: CASSQGTYGYTF.

This clone was seen just once. The rearrangement joins TRBV6-2 or TRBV6-3 to TRBJ1-1, with D possibly TRBD1 on 6 matching bases. This CDR3 is built from 15 residues. Trimming removed 2 bases at V and 4 bases at J, with 14 bases between. Germline CDR1 MNHEY, CDR2 SVGEGT. The CDR3 DNA sequence: TGTGCCAGCAGTTACGGGCAGGGGCCGCGCACTGAAGCTTTCTTT. Translation: CASSYGQGPRTEAFF.

V gene TRBV20-1 combines with J gene TRBJ1-5; 8 bases map to TRBD1. V dropped 3 bases and J dropped 7; count of bases not matched to a gene: 8. The germline gives CDR1 DFQATT, CDR2 SNEGSKA (reference sequence). The CDR3 extends over 14 amino acids. CDR3 protein: CSASSGQGRQPQHF. The CDR3 DNA reads TGCAGTGCTAGTTCTGGACAGGGTCGGCAGCCCCAGCATTTT.

The V and J genes are TRBV28 and TRBJ1-5, with 7 bases identical to TRBD1. This CDR3 is built from 15 residues. The germline V gene encodes CDR1 MDHEN and CDR2 SYDVKM. V gave up 6 bases and J gave up 5 bases; unmatched junction bases: 10. CDR3 coding DNA: TGTGCCAGCAGCAAAGGGGACAGTCCTTATCAGCCCCAGCATTTT. Residues: CASSKGDSPYQPQHF.

A remark on this clone: The junction departs from the called germline gene at one end, perhaps through a read error. This chain links TRBV19 with TRBJ2-1; D uncertain. The CDR3 consists of 12 residues. Germline V gene data show CDR1 as LNHDA and CDR2 as SQIVND (reference sequence). In DNA, the CDR3 is TGTGCCAGTAGTATAGTCTACGATGAGCAGTTCTTC. Its translation is CASSIVYDEQFF.

The gene calls are TRBV7-8 and TRBJ1-2; the D gene is possibly TRBD1 (5 bases). The CDR3 length is 14 residues. Germline CDR1 and CDR2: SGHVS and FQNEAQ. V was trimmed by 5 bases and J by 8 bases, leaving 18 bases between them. The DNA of the CDR3 is TGTGCCAGCAGCCTGGGGCTCGGGGACCGGGGCTACACCTTC. It translates to CASSLGLGDRGYTF.

The chain recombines TRBV7-2 with TRBJ1-2; D is ambiguous. Germline CDR1 and CDR2: SGHTA and FQGNSA. This CDR3 region has 15 residues. V was shortened by 3 bases and J by 8 bases, with 19 bases between the two germline ends. CDR3 in amino acids: CASSLSRAPGGGYTF. The CDR3 DNA reads as TGTGCCAGCAGCTTGTCGAGGGCCCCCGGCGGAGGCTACACCTTC.

This chain connects TRBV29-1 to TRBJ2-7; the match to TRBD2 covers 14 bases. CDR3 length: 14 residues. The germline V gene encodes CDR1 SQVTM and CDR2 ANQGSEA. The J segment lost 5 bases and the V segment lost 5 bases, leaving 5 bases of the junction unmatched. This CDR3 is CSVLPGLAGDEQYF. The DNA for the CDR3 is TGCAGCGTTCTCCCGGGACTAGCGGGAGACGAGCAGTACTTC.

Comments on this clone: The identical CDR3 is also encoded by other nucleotide sequences in the sample. V is TRBV27 and J is TRBJ1-1, with no clear D. CDR3 length equals 13 residues. Germline CDR1 reads MNHEY; CDR2 reads SMNVEV (reference sequence). With 2 bases removed from V and 1 base from J, the gap between germline ends came to 5 bases. Written as DNA, the CDR3 is TGTGCCAGCAGTTTAACAGAGAACACTGAAGCTTTCTTT. Amino acid sequence: CASSLTENTEAFF.

The count of this clone is one. The V gene is TRBV5-1, the J gene TRBJ2-5, with TRBD2 identical over 10 bases. The CDR3 sequence is 14 residues long. Trimming at V came to 4 bases and at J to 4 bases, leaving 4 bases not matched to a gene. CDR1 is SGHRS and CDR2 is YFSETQ in the germline V gene. The CDR3 nucleotides read TGCGCCAGCAGCCCGGGACTAGCGTTAGAGACCCAGTACTTC. Its protein product is CASSPGLALETQYF.

The chain links TRBV6-5 to TRBJ2-2; the D is unclear. Per germline, CDR1 MNHEY and CDR2 SVGAGI. V dropped 8 bases and J dropped 2 bases, with 3 bases sitting between them. CDR3 length: 11 amino acids. Here the CDR3 DNA reads TGTGCCAGCGGAAACACCGGGGAGCTGTTTTTT. It codes for CASGNTGELFF.

The CDR3 loop reads CASSLSQGRNYGYTF. Written as DNA, the CDR3 is TGTGCCAGCAGCTTATCCCAGGGTAGAAACTATGGCTACACCTTC. The V gene is TRBV7-9, the J gene TRBJ1-2; D possibly corresponds to TRBD1 (5 bases). This CDR3 is 15 amino acids long. Germline CDR1 SEHNR, CDR2 FQNEAQ (reference sequence). The V gene lost 2 bases and the J gene lost 2 bases, with 12 bases spanning the gap.

This chain's CDR3 is CASSGRSGGWEKLFF. Written as DNA, the CDR3 is TGTGCCAGCAGCGGTCGGTCGGGGGGCTGGGAAAAACTGTTTTTT. This sequence joins TRBV5-6 and TRBJ1-4; D perhaps matches TRBD1 (6 bases). This CDR3 is built from 15 residues. CDR1 and CDR2 (germline): SGHDT, YYEEEE. The V gene lost 4 bases and the J gene lost 8 bases, with 18 bases spanning the gap.

J is TRBJ2-1 and V is TRBV20-1, with D unclear. Germline V lookup: CDR1 DFQATT, CDR2 SNEGSKA (reference sequence). This CDR3 comprises 11 residues. The V and J ends lost 1 base and 8 bases respectively, with 6 bases between them. Written as DNA, the CDR3 is TGCAGTGCTAGAGCAGGAGATGAGCAGTTCTTC. Amino acids: CSARAGDEQFF.

The J gene is TRBJ1-6, the V gene TRBV19, with 11 bases aligning to TRBD1. V was pared by 10 bases and J by 7 bases, with 9 bases of the junction left unmatched. Per germline, CDR1 LNHDA and CDR2 SQIVND (reference sequence). The CDR3 spans 15 residues. DNA of the CDR3: TGTGCCACCCAAGGACAGGGGGCGATGAATTCACCCCTCCACTTT. The encoded protein is CATQGQGAMNSPLHF.

The chain recombines TRBV4-1 with TRBJ2-1; 11 bases are a match to TRBD2. Germline assignment: CDR1 MGHRA and CDR2 YSYEKL. V lost 5 bases, J lost 9 bases, and 6 bases stayed unmatched. CDR3 length equals 14 residues. The chain's CDR3 is CASSVAGGPGEQFF. As DNA, the CDR3 is TGCGCCAGCAGCGTAGCGGGAGGGCCTGGTGAGCAGTTCTTC.